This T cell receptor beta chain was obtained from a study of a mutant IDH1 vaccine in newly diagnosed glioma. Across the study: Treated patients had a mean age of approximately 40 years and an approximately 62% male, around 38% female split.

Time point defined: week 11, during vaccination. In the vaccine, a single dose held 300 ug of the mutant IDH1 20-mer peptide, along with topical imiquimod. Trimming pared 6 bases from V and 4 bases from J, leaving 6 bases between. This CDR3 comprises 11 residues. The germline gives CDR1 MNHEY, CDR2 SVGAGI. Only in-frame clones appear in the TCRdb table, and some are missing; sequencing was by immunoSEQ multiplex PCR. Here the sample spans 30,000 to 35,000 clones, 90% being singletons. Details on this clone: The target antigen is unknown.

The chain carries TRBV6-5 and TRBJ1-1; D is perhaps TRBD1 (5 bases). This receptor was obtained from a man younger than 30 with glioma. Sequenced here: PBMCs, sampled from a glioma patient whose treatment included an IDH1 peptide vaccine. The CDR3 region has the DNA TGTGCCAGCAGCGGGGCCACTGAAGCTTTCTTT. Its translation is CASSGATEAFF.